This is a list of T cell receptor beta chains from one sample in a study of T cell responses to AZD1222 COVID-19 vaccine. Assay: immunoSEQ multiplex PCR; the TCRdb copy retains only in-frame clones and omits some. Seen here are about 170,000 clones, roughly 87% observed once, and the top ten hold around 1%. The sample in question was peripheral blood, obtained 28 days after the second AZD1222 dose. The receptors were sampled from an adult who received the AZD1222 COVID-19 vaccine. Both conserved end residues are part of each CDR3. D genes are given only for firm matches. Expanded clones get a size class; other rows say once, few or many, or leave the size out.

TRBV3-1/TRBV3-2,15,NA,TRBJ1-4,NA,TGTGCCAGCAGCCCACCCGGAGGGCGGCGGGAAAAACTGTTTTTT,CASSPPGGRREKLFF
TRBV5-1,16,NA,TRBJ2-3,NA,TGCGCCAGCAGCCTCCTGGGCAGGGTGGGGACAGATACGCAGTATTTT,CASSLLGRVGTDTQYF
TRBV18,16,NA,TRBJ2-1,TRBD2,TGTGCCAGCTCTAAGGACGCGGGGGGCTCCTACAATGAGCAGTTCTTC,CASSKDAGGSYNEQFF
TRBV19,14,NA,TRBJ2-1,TRBD2,TGTGCCAGTAGAGACAGTAGAGGACGGACTAGCGAGTTCTTC,CASRDSRGRTSEFF
TRBV25-1,16,NA,TRBJ1-2,NA,TGTGCCAGCAGTGCTTCCAACCGGGGCCATTGGGGTGGCTACACCTTC,CASSASNRGHWGGYTF
TRBV27,15,NA,TRBJ1-1,NA,TGTGCCAGCAGTTTATCCTGGGGGGTGAACACTGAAGCTTTCTTT,CASSLSWGVNTEAFF
TRBV6-1,11,NA,TRBJ1-1,NA,TGTGCCAGCAGTGACGTTGATGAAGCTTTCTTT,CASSDVDEAFF
TRBV19,11,NA,TRBJ1-2,NA,TGTGCCGTTGAGCGGGGGTATGGCTACACCTTC,CAVERGYGYTF
TRBV6-5,15,NA,TRBJ2-4,TRBD1,TGTGCCAGTCTCCACCACGGGACAGCTAAAAACATTCAGTACTTC,CASLHHGTAKNIQYF
TRBV5-1,17,NA,TRBJ1-2,TRBD1,TGCGCCAGCAGCTCGGGGGCCGGGGGACAGAGCTTTTATGGCTACACCTTC,CASSSGAGGQSFYGYTF
TRBV4-2,15,NA,TRBJ1-4,NA,TGTGCCAGCAGCTCCCGGGGAGGGGACGGTGAAAAACTGTTTTTT,CASSSRGGDGEKLFF
TRBV10-3,15,NA,TRBJ2-1,TRBD1,TGTGCCTCCCTCAGAGGACAGGGAGGTTTTAATGAGCAGTTCTTC,CASLRGQGGFNEQFF
TRBV24-1,17,NA,TRBJ2-7,TRBD1,TGTGCCACCAGTGATCTCCCGGACAGGGTAGTTCGCTACGAGCAGTACTTC,CATSDLPDRVVRYEQYF
TRBV11-2,18,NA,TRBJ2-7,TRBD2,TGTGCCAGCAGCTCTATAAGATCTAGCGGGGGGTACTCCTACGAGCAGTACTTC,CASSSIRSSGGYSYEQYF
TRBV18,14,NA,TRBJ2-7,TRBD1,TGTGCCAGCTCACGCGAAACAGGGGTGGGGGAGCAGTACTTC,CASSRETGVGEQYF
TRBV27,15,NA,TRBJ1-1,NA,TGTGCCAGCAGTTTAGACCAACCCCTGGGCACTGAAGCTTTCTTT,CASSLDQPLGTEAFF
TRBV15,14,NA,TRBJ2-7,NA,TGTGCCACCAGCAGATTGGACCCGAGGGGCGAGCAGTACTTC,CATSRLDPRGEQYF
TRBV11-2,13,NA,TRBJ2-2,NA,TGTGCCAGCAGACCGGGAAACACCGGGGAGCTGTTTTTT,CASRPGNTGELFF
TRBV18,15,once,TRBJ2-7,TRBD2,TGTGCCAGCTCACCTCCGACGGGGAGGGCCTACGAGCAGTACTTC,CASSPPTGRAYEQYF
TRBV6-1,13,once,TRBJ1-1,NA,TGTGCCAGCAGTGAAGGAGGCCATACAGAAGCTTTCTTT,CASSEGGHTEAFF
TRBV5-1,14,NA,TRBJ2-7,TRBD2,TGCGCCAGCAGCTCCGGACTAGCACTCTACGAGCAGTACTTC,CASSSGLALYEQYF
TRBV19,14,NA,TRBJ2-7,TRBD2,TGTGCCAGTAGTATTAGCGGGAGCGCCTACGAGCAGTACTTC,CASSISGSAYEQYF
TRBV29-1,11,NA,TRBJ1-2,NA,TGCAGCTCGCGGCGGGGGGATGGCTACACCTTC,CSSRRGDGYTF
TRBV15,16,NA,TRBJ1-6,NA,TGTGCCACCAGCAGAGATATCAGGCAGGAACATTCACCCCTCCACTTT,CATSRDIRQEHSPLHF
TRBV4-3,16,few,TRBJ2-7,TRBD2,TGCGCCAGCAGCCAACGACTAGCGGATAGCTCCTACGAGCAGTACTTC,CASSQRLADSSYEQYF
TRBV19,13,NA,TRBJ2-7,TRBD2,TGTGCCAGTAGTATAGGAGGGAGGGCCGAGCAGTACTTC,CASSIGGRAEQYF
TRBV10-3,13,NA,TRBJ1-1,TRBD1,TGTGCCATCCGGGGACAGGAGGGCACTGAAGCTTTCTTT,CAIRGQEGTEAFF
TRBV10-3,17,NA,TRBJ1-3,TRBD1,TGTGCCATCACCCCAGGTCCCGGGACAGGGACTGGAAACACCATATATTTT,CAITPGPGTGTGNTIYF
TRBV27,16,NA,TRBJ1-1,TRBD1,TGTGCCAGCATACCGGACAGGGGGCGCGGGAACACTGAAGCTTTCTTT,CASIPDRGRGNTEAFF
TRBV15,14,NA,TRBJ1-3,NA,TGTGCCACCAGCGAGTCCTGGACCGGGAACACCATATATTTT,CATSESWTGNTIYF
TRBV19,14,NA,TRBJ2-7,NA,TGTGCCAGTAGTCCCCAGGGGCACTCCTACGAGCAGTACTTC,CASSPQGHSYEQYF
TRBV15,14,NA,TRBJ2-5,NA,TGTGCCACCAGCATAGGGACAACAAGGGAGACCCAGTACTTC,CATSIGTTRETQYF
TRBV5-1,14,NA,TRBJ1-4,NA,TGCGCCAGCAGCTTGGATGGGATTAATGAAAAACTGTTTTTT,CASSLDGINEKLFF
TRBV2,15,NA,TRBJ1-1,NA,TGTGCCAGCAGTGAAGAGGCAGGCAGTAACACTGAAGCTTTCTTT,CASSEEAGSNTEAFF
TRBV7-2,12,NA,TRBJ1-2,NA,TGTGCCAGCAGCTTAGGGGTCAGGGCACAGACCTTC,CASSLGVRAQTF
TRBV2,13,NA,TRBJ1-2,TRBD1,TGTGCCGGCCAAACAGGGGGCTTTGGTGGCTACACCTTC,CAGQTGGFGGYTF
TRBV7-9,12,NA,TRBJ1-1,NA,TGTGCCAGCAGCTTCAGACAGACTGAAGCTTTCTTT,CASSFRQTEAFF
TRBV3-1/TRBV3-2,14,NA,TRBJ2-7,NA,TGTGCCAGCAGCCAAGTAGGGTCACGGGGCGAGCAGTACTTC,CASSQVGSRGEQYF
TRBV5-4,14,few,TRBJ1-4,NA,TGTGCCAGCAGTGCCCGGACAGAAAATGAAAAACTGTTTTTT,CASSARTENEKLFF
TRBV7-9,14,once,TRBJ2-7,NA,TGTGCCAGCAGCTTAGCGGGGTCAATCTACGAGCAGTACTTC,CASSLAGSIYEQYF
TRBV9,16,NA,TRBJ1-6,NA,TGTGCCAGCAGCGTAGGGGGCTCACAAGCGGATTCACCCCTCCACTTT,CASSVGGSQADSPLHF